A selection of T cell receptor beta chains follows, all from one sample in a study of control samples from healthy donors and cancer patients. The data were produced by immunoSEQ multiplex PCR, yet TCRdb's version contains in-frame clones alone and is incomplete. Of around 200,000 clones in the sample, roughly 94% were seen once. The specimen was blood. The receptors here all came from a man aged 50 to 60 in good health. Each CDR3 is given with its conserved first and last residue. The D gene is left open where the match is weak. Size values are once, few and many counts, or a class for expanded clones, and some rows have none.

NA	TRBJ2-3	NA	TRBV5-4	CASSLPTDTQYF	TGTGCCAGCAGCTTGCCCACAGATACGCAGTATTTT
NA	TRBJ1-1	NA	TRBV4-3	CASSQQSAGAFF	TGCGCCAGCAGCCAACAATCGGCCGGAGCTTTCTTT
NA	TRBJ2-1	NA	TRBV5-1	CASGQGGEQFF	TGCGCCAGCGGGCAGGGTGGGGAGCAGTTCTTC
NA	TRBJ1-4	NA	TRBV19	CASRDHGRNEKLFF	TGTGCCAGTAGGGATCACGGCCGAAATGAAAAACTGTTTTTT
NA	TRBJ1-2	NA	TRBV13	CASQLRGPFPYGYTF	TGTGCCAGTCAGCTTAGAGGACCCTTCCCCTATGGCTACACCTTC
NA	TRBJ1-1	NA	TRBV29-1	CSVEGRNTEAFF	TGCAGCGTTGAAGGGAGGAACACTGAAGCTTTCTTT
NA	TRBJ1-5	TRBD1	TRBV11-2	CASSLGGQGGQPQHF	TGTGCCAGCAGCTTAGGCGGACAGGGGGGTCAGCCCCAGCATTTT
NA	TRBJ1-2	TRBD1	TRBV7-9	CASSPGQGFDGYTF	TGTGCCAGCAGCCCTGGACAGGGTTTCGATGGCTACACCTTC
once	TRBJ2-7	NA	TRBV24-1	CATSVPTGQVSEQYF	TGTGCCACCAGTGTCCCCACGGGACAAGTGAGCGAGCAGTACTTC
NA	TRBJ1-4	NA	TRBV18	CASSAGREKLFF	TGTGCCAGCTCAGCAGGACGGGAAAAACTGTTTTTT
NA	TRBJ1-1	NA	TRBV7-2	CASEIGGAGTEAFF	TGTGCCAGCGAGATTGGGGGGGCGGGCACTGAAGCTTTCTTT
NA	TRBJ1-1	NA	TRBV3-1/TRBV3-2	CASTNLGGGRGTEAFF	TGTGCCAGCACCAACCTGGGGGGGGGCCGGGGCACTGAAGCTTTCTTT
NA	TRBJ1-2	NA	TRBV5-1	CASSPGRTDEGYTF	TGCGCCAGCAGCCCGGGACGGACGGATGAGGGCTACACCTTC
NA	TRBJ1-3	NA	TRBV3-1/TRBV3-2	CASSRGQGNTIYF	TGTGCCAGCAGCCGGGGGCAAGGAAACACCATATATTTT
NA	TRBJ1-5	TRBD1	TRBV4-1	CASSQPGTGGQPQHF	TGCGCCAGCAGCCAACCGGGGACAGGGGGCCAGCCCCAGCATTTT
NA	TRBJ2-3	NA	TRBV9	CASSKGSEDTQYF	TGTGCCAGCAGCAAGGGTTCGGAAGATACGCAGTATTTT
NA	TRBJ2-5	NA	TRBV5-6	CASSNPQGGETQYF	TGTGCCAGCAGCAATCCACAGGGTGGGGAGACCCAGTACTTC
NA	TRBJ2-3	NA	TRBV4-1	CASSHSTSLRDTQYF	TGCGCCAGCAGCCACTCGACTAGTCTCCGGGATACGCAGTATTTT
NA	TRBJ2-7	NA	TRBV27	CASSLGPTYEQYF	TGTGCCAGCAGCCTCGGCCCCACCTACGAGCAGTACTTC
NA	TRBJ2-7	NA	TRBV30	CAWSVAYEQYF	TGTGCCTGGAGTGTTGCCTACGAGCAGTACTTC
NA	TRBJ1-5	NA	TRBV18	CASTSRDGNQPQHF	TGTGCCAGCACCTCCCGGGACGGCAATCAGCCCCAGCATTTT
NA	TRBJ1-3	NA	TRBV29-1	CSAGAIDSTIYF	TGCAGCGCCGGGGCCATAGATAGCACCATATATTTT
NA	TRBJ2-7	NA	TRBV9	CASAFGDGGRLNEQYF	TGTGCCAGCGCATTCGGCGACGGGGGTCGGTTAAACGAGCAGTACTTC
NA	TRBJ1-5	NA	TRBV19	CATRGGGFGQPQHF	TGTGCCACTAGAGGAGGGGGGTTCGGGCAGCCCCAGCATTTT
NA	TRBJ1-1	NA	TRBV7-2	CASSPPDGRTEAFF	TGTGCCAGCAGCCCCCCCGACGGTCGCACTGAAGCTTTCTTT
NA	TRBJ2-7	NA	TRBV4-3	CASSQGGGKQYF	TGCGCCAGCAGCCAAGGGGGTGGTAAGCAGTACTTC
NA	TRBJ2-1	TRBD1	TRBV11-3	CASSLVGLSTGTYNEQFF	TGTGCCAGCAGCTTAGTAGGCTTGTCGACAGGGACCTACAATGAGCAGTTCTTC
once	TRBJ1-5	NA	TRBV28	CASSIWVGASNQPQHF	TGTGCCAGCAGCATCTGGGTGGGGGCGAGCAATCAGCCCCAGCATTTT
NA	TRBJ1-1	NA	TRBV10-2	CASNAPGLTEAFF	TGCGCCAGCAATGCCCCAGGGCTCACTGAAGCTTTCTTT
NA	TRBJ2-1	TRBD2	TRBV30	CAWSPTTLAGGLSSYNEQFF	TGTGCCTGGAGCCCCACCACACTAGCGGGGGGCCTAAGCTCCTACAATGAGCAGTTCTTC
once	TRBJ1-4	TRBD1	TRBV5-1	CASSLQGTNEKLFF	TGCGCCAGCAGCTTACAGGGGACTAATGAAAAACTGTTTTTT
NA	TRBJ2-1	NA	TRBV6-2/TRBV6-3	CASSYSGSGEQFF	TGTGCCAGCAGTTATTCAGGTTCGGGTGAGCAGTTCTTC
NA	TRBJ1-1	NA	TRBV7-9	CASSVLQGQNEAFF	TGTGCCAGCAGCGTACTACAGGGACAAAATGAAGCTTTCTTT